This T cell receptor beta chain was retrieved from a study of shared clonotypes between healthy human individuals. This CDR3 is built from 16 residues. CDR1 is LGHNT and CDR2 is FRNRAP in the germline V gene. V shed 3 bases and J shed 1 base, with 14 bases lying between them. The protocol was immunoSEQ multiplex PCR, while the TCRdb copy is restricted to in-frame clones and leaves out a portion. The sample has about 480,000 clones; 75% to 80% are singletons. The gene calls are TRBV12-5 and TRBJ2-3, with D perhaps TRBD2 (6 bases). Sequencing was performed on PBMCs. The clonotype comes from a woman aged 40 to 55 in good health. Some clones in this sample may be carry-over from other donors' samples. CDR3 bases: TGTGCTAGTGGTTTATTAGGAAGACTAGGCACAGATACGCAGTATTTT. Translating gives CASGLLGRLGTDTQYF.